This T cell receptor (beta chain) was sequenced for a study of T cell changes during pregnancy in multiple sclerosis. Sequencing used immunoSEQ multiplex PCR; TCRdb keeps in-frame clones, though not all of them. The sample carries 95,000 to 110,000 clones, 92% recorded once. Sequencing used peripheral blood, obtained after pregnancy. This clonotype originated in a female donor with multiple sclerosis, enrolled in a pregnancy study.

CDR3 sequence (DNA): TGTGCTAGTGGAAGGACAGGGACCTACAATGAGCAGTTCTTC. It is translated as CASGRTGTYNEQFF. The genes are TRBV12-5 and TRBJ2-1, with TRBD1 identical over 8 bases. The CDR3 extends over 14 amino acids. CDR1 LGHNT and CDR2 FRNRAP come from the germline V gene. V shed 6 bases and J 2 bases; nucleotides not matched to a gene: 3.